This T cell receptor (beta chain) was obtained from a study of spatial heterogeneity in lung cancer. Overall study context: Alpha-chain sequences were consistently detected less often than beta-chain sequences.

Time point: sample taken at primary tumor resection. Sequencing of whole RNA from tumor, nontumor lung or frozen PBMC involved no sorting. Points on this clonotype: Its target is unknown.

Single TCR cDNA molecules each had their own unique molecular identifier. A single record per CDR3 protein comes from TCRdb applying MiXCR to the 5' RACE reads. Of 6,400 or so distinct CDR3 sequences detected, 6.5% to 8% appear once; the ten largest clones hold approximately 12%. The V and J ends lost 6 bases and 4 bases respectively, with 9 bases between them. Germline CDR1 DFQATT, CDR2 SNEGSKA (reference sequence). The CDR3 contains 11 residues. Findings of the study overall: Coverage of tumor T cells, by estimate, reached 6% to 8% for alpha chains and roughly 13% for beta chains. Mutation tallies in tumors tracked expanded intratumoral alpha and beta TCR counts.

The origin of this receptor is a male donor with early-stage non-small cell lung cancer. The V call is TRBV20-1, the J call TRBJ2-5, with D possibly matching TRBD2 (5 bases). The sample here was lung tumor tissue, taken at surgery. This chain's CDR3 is CSAVGGETQYF. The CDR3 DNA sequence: TGCAGTGCGGTAGGAGGAGAGACCCAGTACTTC.